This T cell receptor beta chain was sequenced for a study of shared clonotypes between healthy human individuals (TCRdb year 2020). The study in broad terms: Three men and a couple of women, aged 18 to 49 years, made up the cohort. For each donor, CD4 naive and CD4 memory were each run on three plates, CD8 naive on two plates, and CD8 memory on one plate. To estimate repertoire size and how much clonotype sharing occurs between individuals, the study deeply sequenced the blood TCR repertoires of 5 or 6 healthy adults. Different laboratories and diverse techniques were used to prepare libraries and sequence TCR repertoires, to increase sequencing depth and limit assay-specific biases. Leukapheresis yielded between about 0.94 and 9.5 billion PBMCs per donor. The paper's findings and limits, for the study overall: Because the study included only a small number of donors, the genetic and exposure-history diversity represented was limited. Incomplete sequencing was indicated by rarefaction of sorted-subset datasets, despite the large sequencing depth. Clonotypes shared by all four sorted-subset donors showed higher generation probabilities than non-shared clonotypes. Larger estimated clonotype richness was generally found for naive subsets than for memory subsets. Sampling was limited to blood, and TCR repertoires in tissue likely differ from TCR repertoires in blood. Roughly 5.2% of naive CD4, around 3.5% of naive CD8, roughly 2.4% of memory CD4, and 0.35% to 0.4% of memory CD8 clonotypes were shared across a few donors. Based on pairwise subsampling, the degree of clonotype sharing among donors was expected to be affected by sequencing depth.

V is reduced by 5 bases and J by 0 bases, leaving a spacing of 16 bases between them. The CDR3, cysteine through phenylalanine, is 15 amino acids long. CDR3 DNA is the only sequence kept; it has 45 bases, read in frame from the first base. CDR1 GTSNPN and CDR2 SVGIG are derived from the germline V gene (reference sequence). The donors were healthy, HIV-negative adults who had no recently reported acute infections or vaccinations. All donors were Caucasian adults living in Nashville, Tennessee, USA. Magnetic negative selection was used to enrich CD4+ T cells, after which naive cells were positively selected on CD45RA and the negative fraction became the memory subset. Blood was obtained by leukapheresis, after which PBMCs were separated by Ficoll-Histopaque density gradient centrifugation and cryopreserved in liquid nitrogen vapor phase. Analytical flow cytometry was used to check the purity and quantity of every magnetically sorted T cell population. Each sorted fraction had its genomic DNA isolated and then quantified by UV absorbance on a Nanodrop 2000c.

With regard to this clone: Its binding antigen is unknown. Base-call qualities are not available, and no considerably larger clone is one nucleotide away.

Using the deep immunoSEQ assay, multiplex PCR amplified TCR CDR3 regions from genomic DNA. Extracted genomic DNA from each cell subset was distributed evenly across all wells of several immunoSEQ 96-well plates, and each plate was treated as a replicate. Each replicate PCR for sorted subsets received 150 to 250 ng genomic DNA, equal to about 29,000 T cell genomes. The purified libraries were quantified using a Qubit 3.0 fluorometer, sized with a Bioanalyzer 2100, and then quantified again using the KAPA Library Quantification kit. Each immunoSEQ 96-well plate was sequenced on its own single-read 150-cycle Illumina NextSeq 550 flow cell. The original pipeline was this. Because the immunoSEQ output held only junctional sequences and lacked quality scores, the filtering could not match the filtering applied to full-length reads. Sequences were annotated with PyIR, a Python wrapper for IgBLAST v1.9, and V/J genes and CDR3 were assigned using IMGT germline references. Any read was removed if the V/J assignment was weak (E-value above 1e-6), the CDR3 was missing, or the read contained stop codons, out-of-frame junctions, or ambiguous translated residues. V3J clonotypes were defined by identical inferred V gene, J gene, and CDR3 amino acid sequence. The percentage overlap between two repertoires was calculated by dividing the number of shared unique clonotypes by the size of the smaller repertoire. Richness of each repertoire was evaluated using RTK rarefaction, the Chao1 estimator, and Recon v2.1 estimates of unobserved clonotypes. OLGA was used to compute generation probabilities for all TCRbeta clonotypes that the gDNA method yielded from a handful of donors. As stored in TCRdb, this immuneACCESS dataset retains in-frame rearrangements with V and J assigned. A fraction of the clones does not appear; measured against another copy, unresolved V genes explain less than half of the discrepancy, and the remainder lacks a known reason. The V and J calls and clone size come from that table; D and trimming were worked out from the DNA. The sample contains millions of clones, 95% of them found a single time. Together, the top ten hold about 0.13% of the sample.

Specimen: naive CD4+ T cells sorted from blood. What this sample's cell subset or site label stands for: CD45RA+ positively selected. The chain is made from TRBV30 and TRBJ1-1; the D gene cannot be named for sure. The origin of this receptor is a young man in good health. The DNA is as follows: TGTGCCTGGTCCGCGGGTTGGGCCATGAACACTGAAGCTTTCTTT. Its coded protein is CAWSAGWAMNTEAFF.